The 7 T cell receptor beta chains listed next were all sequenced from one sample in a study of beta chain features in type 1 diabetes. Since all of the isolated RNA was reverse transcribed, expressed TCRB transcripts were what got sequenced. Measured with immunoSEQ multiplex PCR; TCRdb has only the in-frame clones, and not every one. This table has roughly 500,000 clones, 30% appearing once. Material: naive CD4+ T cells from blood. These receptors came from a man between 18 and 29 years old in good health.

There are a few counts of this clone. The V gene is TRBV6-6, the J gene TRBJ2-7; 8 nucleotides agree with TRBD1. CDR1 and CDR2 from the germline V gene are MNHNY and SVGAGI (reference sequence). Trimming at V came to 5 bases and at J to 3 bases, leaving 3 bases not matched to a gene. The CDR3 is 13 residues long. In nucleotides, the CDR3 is TGTGCCAGCAGTAGCGACAGGGGCTACGAGCAGTACTTC. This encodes CASSSDRGYEQYF.

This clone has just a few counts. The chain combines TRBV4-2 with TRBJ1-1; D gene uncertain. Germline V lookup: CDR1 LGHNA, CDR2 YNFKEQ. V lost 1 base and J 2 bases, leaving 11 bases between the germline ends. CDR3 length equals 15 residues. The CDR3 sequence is CASSQGERSNTEAFF. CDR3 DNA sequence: TGTGCCAGCAGCCAAGGGGAGAGAAGCAACACTGAAGCTTTCTTT.

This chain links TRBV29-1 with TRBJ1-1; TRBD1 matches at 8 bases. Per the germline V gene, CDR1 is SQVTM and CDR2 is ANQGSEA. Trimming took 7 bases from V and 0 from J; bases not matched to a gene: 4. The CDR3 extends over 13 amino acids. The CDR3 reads CSADRAMNTEAFF. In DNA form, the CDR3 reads TGCAGCGCGGACAGGGCCATGAACACTGAAGCTTTCTTT.

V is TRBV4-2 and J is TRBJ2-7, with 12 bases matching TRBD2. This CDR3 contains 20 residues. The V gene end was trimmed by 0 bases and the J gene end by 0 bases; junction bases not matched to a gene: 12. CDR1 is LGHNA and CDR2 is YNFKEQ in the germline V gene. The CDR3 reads CASSQELTSGRRGSSYEQYF. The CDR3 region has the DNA TGTGCCAGCAGCCAAGAACTGACTAGCGGGAGACGCGGAAGCTCCTACGAGCAGTACTTC.

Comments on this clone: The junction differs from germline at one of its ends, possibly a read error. The CDR3 DNA sequence: TGTGCTAGCAGCCCTATAGCGGGAAGCGGGGAGCTGTTTTTT. This gives the protein CASSPIAGSGELFF. The chain uses TRBV7-7 and TRBJ2-2; 8 bases align to TRBD2. The CDR3 has 14 amino acids. Germline V CDR1 and CDR2: SSHAT, FNYEAQ (reference sequence).

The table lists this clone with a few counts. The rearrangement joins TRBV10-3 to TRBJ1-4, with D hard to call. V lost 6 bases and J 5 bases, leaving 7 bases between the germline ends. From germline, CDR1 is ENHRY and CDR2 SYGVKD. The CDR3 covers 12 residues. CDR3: CAIRDGNEKLFF. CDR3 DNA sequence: TGTGCCATCAGGGACGGGAATGAAAAACTGTTTTTT.

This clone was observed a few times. In DNA form, the CDR3 reads TGCGCCAGTAACAGGGGAGGTATATTCGATGAGCAGTTCTTC. The encoded protein is CASNRGGIFDEQFF. The V call is TRBV5-1, the J call TRBJ2-1; perhaps TRBD1 as D (7 bases). The ends were cut back, 8 bases at V and 8 bases at J, with 20 bases in the middle. Germline lookup yields CDR1 SGHRS and CDR2 YFSETQ. CDR3 length: 14 residues.